This T cell receptor beta chain was identified during a study of blood T cell repertoires in COVID-19. This table comes from immunoSEQ multiplex PCR, and its TCRdb copy is limited to in-frame clones, with some not included. This table has just over 150,000 clones, approximately 92% appearing once. J lost 5 bases, V lost 5 bases, and 5 bases had no gene match. The CDR3 loop spans 13 amino acids. CDR1 and CDR2 (germline): MNHEY, SMNVEV (reference sequence). The V and J genes are TRBV27 and TRBJ1-1; 7 bases fit TRBD1. The sequenced material came from peripheral blood. This TCR came from a woman in her thirties or forties with acute or convalescent COVID-19. The CDR3 region is CASSAKQGTEAFF. Here the CDR3 DNA reads TGTGCCAGCAGTGCCAAACAGGGGACTGAAGCTTTCTTT.